This T cell receptor beta chain was found in a study of shared clonotypes between healthy human individuals. About this clone itself: Its antigen remains unknown.

DNA at about 190 ng, about 30,000 T cell genomes, went into sorted-subset replicate PCRs. Clones were read by immunoSEQ multiplex PCR, and TCRdb kept only the in-frame ones, dropping some. The sample has 730,000 or so clones; about two thirds are singletons. General study findings and limits: Though the depth was large, rarefaction showed that sorted-subset sequencing was incomplete. Specimens sampled were limited to blood, with tissue repertoires likely differing.

CDR1 and CDR2 from the germline V gene are MDHEN and SYDVKM. With 0 bases removed from V and 5 bases from J, the gap between germline ends came to 8 bases. The CDR3 is made up of 14 amino acids. What was sequenced was memory CD4+ T cells sorted from blood. Documented subset: CD45RA-negative fraction. The rearrangement links TRBV28 to TRBJ2-1; tentative D call: TRBD1 (5 bases). This receptor was taken from a woman aged 25 to 45 in good health. The CDR3 sequence: CASSLWAGNNEQFF. The CDR3 DNA reads TGTGCCAGCAGTTTATGGGCAGGGAACAATGAGCAGTTCTTC.